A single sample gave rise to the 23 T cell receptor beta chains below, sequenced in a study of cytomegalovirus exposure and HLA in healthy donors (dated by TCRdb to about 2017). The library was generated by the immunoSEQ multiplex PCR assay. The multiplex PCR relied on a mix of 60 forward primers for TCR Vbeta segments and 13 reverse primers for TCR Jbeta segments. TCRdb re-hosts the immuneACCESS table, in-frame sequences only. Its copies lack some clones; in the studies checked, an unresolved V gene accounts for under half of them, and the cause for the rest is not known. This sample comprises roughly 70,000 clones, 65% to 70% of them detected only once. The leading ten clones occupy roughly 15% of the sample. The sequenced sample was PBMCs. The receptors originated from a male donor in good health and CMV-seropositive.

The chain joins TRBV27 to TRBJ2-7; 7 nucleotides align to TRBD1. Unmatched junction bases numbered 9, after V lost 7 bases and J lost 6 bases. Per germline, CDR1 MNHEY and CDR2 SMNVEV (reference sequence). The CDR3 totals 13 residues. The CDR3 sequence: CASKDRERFEQYF. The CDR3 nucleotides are TGTGCCAGCAAAGACAGGGAGCGGTTCGAGCAGTACTTC.

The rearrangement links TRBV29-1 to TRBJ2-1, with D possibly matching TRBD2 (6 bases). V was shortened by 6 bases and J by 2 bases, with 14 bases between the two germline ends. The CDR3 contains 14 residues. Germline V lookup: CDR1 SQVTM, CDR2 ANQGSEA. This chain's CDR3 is CSVVRDGPYNEQFF. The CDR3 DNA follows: TGCAGCGTCGTGCGGGACGGACCCTACAATGAGCAGTTCTTC.

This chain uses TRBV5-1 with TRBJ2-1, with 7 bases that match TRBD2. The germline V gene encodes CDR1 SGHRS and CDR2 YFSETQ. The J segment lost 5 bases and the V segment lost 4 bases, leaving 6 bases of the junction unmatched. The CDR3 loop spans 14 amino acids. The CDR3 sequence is CASSPGLLDNEQFF. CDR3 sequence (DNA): TGCGCCAGCAGCCCGGGACTACTCGACAATGAGCAGTTCTTC.

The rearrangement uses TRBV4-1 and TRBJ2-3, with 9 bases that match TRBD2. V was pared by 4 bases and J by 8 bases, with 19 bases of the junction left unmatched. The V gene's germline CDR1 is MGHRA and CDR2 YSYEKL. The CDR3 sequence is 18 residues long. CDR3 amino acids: CASSPPGLAGGPKGTQYF. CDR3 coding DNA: TGCGCCAGCAGCCCCCCGGGTCTTGCGGGGGGGCCAAAAGGTACGCAGTATTTT.

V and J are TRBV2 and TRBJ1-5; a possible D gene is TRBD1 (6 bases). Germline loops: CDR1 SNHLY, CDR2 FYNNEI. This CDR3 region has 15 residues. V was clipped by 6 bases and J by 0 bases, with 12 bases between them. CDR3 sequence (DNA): TGTGCCAGCAGAAGCAGACAGGATAGCAATCAGCCCCAGCATTTT. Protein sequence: CASRSRQDSNQPQHF.

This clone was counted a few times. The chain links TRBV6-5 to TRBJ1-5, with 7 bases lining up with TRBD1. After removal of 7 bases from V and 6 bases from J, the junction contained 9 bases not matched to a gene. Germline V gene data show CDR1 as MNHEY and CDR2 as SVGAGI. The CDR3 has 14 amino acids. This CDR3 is CASTKGAGSQPQHF. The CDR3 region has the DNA TGTGCCAGCACTAAGGGGGCTGGTAGTCAGCCCCAGCATTTT.

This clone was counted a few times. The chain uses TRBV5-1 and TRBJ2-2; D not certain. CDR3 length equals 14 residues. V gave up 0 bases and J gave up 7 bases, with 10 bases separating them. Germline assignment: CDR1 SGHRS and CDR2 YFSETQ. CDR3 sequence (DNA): TGCGCCAGCAGCTTGGAGTTTGACAACGGGGAGCTGTTTTTT. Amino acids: CASSLEFDNGELFF. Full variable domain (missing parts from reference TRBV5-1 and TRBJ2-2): KAGVTQTPRYLIKTRGQQVTLSCSPISGHRSVSWYQQTPGQGLQFLFEYFSETQRNKGNFPGRFSGRQFSNSRSEMNVSTLELGDSALYLCASSLEFDNGELFFGEGSRLTVL.

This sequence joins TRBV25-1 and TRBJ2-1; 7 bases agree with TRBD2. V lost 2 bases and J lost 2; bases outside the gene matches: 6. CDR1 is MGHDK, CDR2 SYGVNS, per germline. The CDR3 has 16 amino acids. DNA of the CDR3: TGTGCCAGCAGTGAAGTGGGAGGGGACCCCTACAATGAGCAGTTCTTC. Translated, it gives CASSEVGGDPYNEQFF.

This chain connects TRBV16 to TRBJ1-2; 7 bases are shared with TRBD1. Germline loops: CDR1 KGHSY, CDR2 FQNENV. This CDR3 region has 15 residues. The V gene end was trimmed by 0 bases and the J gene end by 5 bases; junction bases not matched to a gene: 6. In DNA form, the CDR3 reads TGTGCCAGCAGCCAATCGAGACAGGGCAAATATGGCTACACCTTC. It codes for CASSQSRQGKYGYTF.

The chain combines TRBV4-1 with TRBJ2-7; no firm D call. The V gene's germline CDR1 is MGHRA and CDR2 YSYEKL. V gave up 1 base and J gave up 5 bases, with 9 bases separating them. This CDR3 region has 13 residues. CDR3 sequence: CASSQASRDEQYF. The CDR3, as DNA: TGCGCCAGCAGCCAAGCGTCCCGGGACGAGCAGTACTTC.

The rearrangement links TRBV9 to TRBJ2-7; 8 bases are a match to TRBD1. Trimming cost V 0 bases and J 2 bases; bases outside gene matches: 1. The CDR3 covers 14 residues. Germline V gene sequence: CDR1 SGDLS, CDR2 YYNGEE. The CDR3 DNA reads TGTGCCAGCAGCGTAGGGACAGGGACCTACGAGCAGTACTTC. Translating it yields CASSVGTGTYEQYF.

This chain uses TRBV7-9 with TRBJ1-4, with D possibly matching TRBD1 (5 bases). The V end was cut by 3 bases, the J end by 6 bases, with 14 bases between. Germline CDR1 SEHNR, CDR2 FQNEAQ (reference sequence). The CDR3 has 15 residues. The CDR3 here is CASSLAGGRDEKLFF. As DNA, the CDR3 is TGTGCCAGCAGCTTGGCCGGGGGAAGGGATGAAAAACTGTTTTTT.

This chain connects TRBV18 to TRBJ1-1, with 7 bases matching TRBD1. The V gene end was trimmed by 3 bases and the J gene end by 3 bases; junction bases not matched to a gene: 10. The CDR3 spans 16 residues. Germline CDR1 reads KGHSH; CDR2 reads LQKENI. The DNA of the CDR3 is TGTGCCAGCTCACCGGGGCCATTTCAGGGGGACACTGAAGCTTTCTTT. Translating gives CASSPGPFQGDTEAFF.

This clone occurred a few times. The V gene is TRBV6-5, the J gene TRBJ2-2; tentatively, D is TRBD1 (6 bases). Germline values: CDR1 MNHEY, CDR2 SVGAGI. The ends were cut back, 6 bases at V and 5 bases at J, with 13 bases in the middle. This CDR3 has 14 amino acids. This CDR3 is CASSQGYLTGELFF. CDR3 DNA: TGTGCCAGCAGCCAGGGGTATTTGACCGGGGAGCTGTTTTTT.

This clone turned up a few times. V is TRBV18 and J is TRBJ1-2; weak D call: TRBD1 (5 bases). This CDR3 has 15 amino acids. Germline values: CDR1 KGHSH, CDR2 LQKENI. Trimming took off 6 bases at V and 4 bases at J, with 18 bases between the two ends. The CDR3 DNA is TGTGCCAGCTCCCGAATTCGGGACTCTCTCTATGGCTACACCTTC. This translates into CASSRIRDSLYGYTF.

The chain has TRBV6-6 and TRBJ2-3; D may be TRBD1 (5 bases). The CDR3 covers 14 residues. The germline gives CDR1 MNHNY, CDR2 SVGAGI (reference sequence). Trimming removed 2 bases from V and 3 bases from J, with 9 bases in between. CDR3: CASSYPTATDTQYF. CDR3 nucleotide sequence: TGTGCCAGCAGTTACCCGACAGCGACAGATACGCAGTATTTT.

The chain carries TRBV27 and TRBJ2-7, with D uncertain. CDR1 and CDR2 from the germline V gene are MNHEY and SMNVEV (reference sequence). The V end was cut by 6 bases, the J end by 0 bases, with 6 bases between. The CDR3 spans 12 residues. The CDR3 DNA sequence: TGTGCCAGCAGCTCTTCCTCCTACGAGCAGTACTTC. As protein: CASSSSSYEQYF.

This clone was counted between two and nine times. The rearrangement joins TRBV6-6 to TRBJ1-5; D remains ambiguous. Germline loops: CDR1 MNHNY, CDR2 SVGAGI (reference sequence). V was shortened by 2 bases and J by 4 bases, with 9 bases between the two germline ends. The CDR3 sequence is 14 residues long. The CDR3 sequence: CASSYVDTNQPQHF. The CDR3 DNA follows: TGTGCCAGCAGTTACGTCGACACAAATCAGCCCCAGCATTTT.

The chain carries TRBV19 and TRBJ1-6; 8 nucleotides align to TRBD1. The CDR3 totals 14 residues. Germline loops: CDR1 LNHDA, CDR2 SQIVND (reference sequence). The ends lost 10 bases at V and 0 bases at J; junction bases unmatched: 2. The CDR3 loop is CATRGLSYNSPLHF. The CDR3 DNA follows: TGTGCCACCAGGGGGCTCTCCTATAATTCACCCCTCCACTTT.

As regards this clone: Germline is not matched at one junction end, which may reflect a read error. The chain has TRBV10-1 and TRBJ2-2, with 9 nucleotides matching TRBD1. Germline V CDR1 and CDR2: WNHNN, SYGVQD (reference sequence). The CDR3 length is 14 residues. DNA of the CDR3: TGCGCCAGCAGCCCGGGACAGGGCACCGGGGAGCTGCTTTTT. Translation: CASSPGQGTGELLF.

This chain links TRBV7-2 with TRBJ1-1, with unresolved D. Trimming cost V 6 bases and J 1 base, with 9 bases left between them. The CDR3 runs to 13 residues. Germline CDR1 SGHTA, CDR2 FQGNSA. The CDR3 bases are TGTGCCAGCAGTCTAACCCCGAACACTGAAGCTTTCTTT. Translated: CASSLTPNTEAFF.

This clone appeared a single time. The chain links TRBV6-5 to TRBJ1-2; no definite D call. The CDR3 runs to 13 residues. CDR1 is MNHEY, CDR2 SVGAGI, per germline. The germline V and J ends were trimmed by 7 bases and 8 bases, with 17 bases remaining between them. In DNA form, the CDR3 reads TGTGCCAGCACCCTACGGGGAGTCGCGGGCTACACCTTC. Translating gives CASTLRGVAGYTF.

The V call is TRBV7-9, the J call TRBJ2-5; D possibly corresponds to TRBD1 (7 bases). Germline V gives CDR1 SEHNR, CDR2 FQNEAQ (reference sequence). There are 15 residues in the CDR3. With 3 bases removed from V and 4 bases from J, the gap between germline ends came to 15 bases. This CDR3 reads CASSFAGGQRETQYF. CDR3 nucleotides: TGTGCCAGCAGCTTTGCAGGGGGGCAGAGAGAGACCCAGTACTTC.